Below are 25 T cell receptor beta chains sequenced from a single sample in a study of blood T cell repertoires in COVID-19. Profiling relied on immunoSEQ multiplex PCR, and the TCRdb table lists in-frame clones only, not all of them. The profile shows some 91,000 clones, over 60% of them singletons. The sample was peripheral blood. Receptor source: a man between 65 and 85 years old with acute or convalescent COVID-19.

This clone was detected once. CDR3 residues: CASSLGRNTEAFF. The CDR3 nucleotides are TGTGCCAGCAGTTTAGGGAGGAACACTGAAGCTTTCTTT. J is TRBJ1-1 and V is TRBV5-6; no definite D call. Between the trimmed V and J ends, which lost 5 bases and 1 base, there was a span of 9 bases. The germline gives CDR1 SGHDT, CDR2 YYEEEE. The CDR3 extends over 13 amino acids. The variable domain in full, with the rest retrieved from reference TRBV5-6 and TRBJ1-1, is DAGVTQSPTHLIKTRGQQVTLRCSPKSGHDTVSWYQQALGQGPQFIFQYYEEEERQRGNFPDRFSGHQFPNYSSELNVNALLLGDSALYLCASSLGRNTEAFFGQGTRLTVV.

The rearrangement links TRBV2 to TRBJ2-7; 7 bases are a match to TRBD1. Germline lookup yields CDR1 SNHLY and CDR2 FYNNEI. The J segment lost 2 bases and the V segment lost 8 bases, leaving 6 bases of the junction unmatched. The CDR3 extends over 13 amino acids. The CDR3, as DNA: TGTGCCAGCGCAGGGGACAGTACCTACGAGCAGTACTTC. It codes for CASAGDSTYEQYF.

The chain couples TRBV5-1 to TRBJ1-6; 9 bases match TRBD1. The CDR3 covers 14 residues. The junction had 4 bases not matched to a gene; V was cut back by 7 bases and J by 5 bases. Germline V gene data show CDR1 as SGHRS and CDR2 as YFSETQ. The CDR3, as DNA: TGCGCCAGCCGCTGGACAGGGGATAATTCACCCCTCCACTTT. This sequence encodes CASRWTGDNSPLHF. The full variable domain, completed using reference TRBV5-1 and TRBJ1-6, is KAGVTQTPRYLIKTRGQQVTLSCSPISGHRSVSWYQQTPGQGLQFLFEYFSETQRNKGNFPGRFSGRQFSNSRSEMNVSTLELGDSALYLCASRWTGDNSPLHFGNGTRLTVT.

The chain employs TRBV4-1 and TRBJ2-4; D is possibly TRBD2 (5 bases). This CDR3 is 16 amino acids long. Germline V gene lookup returns CDR1 MGHRA and CDR2 YSYEKL. V lost 1 base and J 8 bases, leaving 18 bases between the germline ends. In nucleotides, the CDR3 is TGCGCCAGCAGCCAAGGAGGACGGGTTTTGGGAGACATTCAGTACTTC. Amino acid sequence: CASSQGGRVLGDIQYF.

In this sample, this clone turned up a few times. The genes are TRBV2 and TRBJ1-1, with D uncertain. This CDR3 region has 13 residues. The V gene's germline CDR1 is SNHLY and CDR2 FYNNEI. Trimming took 0 bases from V and 11 from J, leaving 13 bases between them. CDR3 DNA sequence: TGTGCCAGCAGTGAAGCGGACGTAGCGGGGGCTTTCTTT. It specifies CASSEADVAGAFF.

The table lists this clone with a few counts. The rearrangement uses TRBV3-1 (or the pseudogene TRBV3-2) and TRBJ1-1; 7 bases agree with TRBD1. With V trimmed by 2 bases and J by 4 bases, 4 bases remained unmatched. Germline V lookup: CDR1 LGHDT, CDR2 YNNKEL (reference sequence). The CDR3 has 14 residues. CDR3 DNA sequence: TGTGCCAGCAGCCAAAGACAGGGAGGCACTGAAGCTTTCTTT. Translation gives CASSQRQGGTEAFF.

To note about this clone: In the same sample, other DNA sequences code for this CDR3. The chain has TRBV19 and TRBJ2-5; 7 bases agree with TRBD1. The junction had 8 bases not matched to a gene; V was cut back by 2 bases and J by 5 bases. Looked up from germline, CDR1 is LNHDA and CDR2 is SQIVND (reference sequence). The CDR3 length is 15 residues. CDR3 bases: TGTGCCAGTAGTATATCCAGGGGGAGTAGGGAGACCCAGTACTTC. Its protein is CASSISRGSRETQYF.

The CDR3 is CASYGGQGTSNYGYTF. The CDR3 DNA reads TGTGCCAGCTACGGGGGACAGGGAACGTCTAACTATGGCTACACCTTC. The chain employs TRBV5-5 and TRBJ1-2; 9 bases agree with TRBD1. J was trimmed by 0 bases and V by 7 bases; bases with no gene match: 10. CDR3 length: 16 amino acids. Germline V gives CDR1 SGHKS, CDR2 YYEKEE (reference sequence).

V gene TRBV7-8 combines with J gene TRBJ2-1, with D unclear. The germline CDR1 and CDR2 sequences are SGHVS and FQNEAQ. The CDR3 is 12 amino acids. V was trimmed by 2 bases and J by 8 bases, leaving 7 bases between them. The CDR3 DNA follows: TGTGCCAGCAGCTTATTCTTATATGAGCAGTTCTTC. It encodes CASSLFLYEQFF.

The chain carries TRBV19 and TRBJ1-1; D is undetermined. The CDR3 spans 13 residues. Germline V gene sequence: CDR1 LNHDA, CDR2 SQIVND (reference sequence). V dropped 5 bases and J dropped 5 bases, with 12 bases sitting between them. In DNA form, the CDR3 reads TGTGCCAGTAGTGGTGCGGGGTTAACTGAAGCTTTCTTT. This codes for CASSGAGLTEAFF.

This chain uses TRBV28 with TRBJ1-5, with 7 nucleotides matching TRBD1. Germline loops: CDR1 MDHEN, CDR2 SYDVKM. Losses at the gene ends were 6 bases for V and 4 bases for J; bases not matched to a gene: 9. CDR3 size: 15 residues. CDR3 in amino acids: CASSSPGGGNQPQHF. CDR3 nucleotides: TGTGCCAGCAGCTCTCCAGGGGGAGGTAATCAGCCCCAGCATTTT.

J is TRBJ2-7 and V is TRBV25-1, with D possibly being TRBD1 (5 bases). Germline V lookup: CDR1 MGHDK, CDR2 SYGVNS. The CDR3 totals 13 residues. V was cut by 3 bases and J by 5 bases, with 11 bases left in between. CDR3 DNA: TGTGCCAGCAGTGATAGCAGGGCCGACGAGCAGTACTTC. This sequence encodes CASSDSRADEQYF.

The gene calls are TRBV6-5 and TRBJ2-2; TRBD1 might be the D (6 bases). CDR1 is MNHEY, CDR2 SVGAGI, per germline. V was trimmed by 2 bases and J by 4 bases, leaving 8 bases between them. The CDR3 length is 14 residues. The chain's CDR3 is CASSYRGGTGELFF. CDR3 nucleotides: TGTGCCAGCAGTTACCGAGGGGGCACCGGGGAGCTGTTTTTT.

The chain recombines TRBV3-1 (or the pseudogene TRBV3-2) with TRBJ1-1; tentative D call: TRBD1 (6 bases). The CDR3 spans 14 residues. Between the trimmed V and J ends, which lost 10 bases and 6 bases, there was a span of 21 bases. Germline CDR1 and CDR2: LGHDT and YNNKEL (reference sequence). Written as DNA, the CDR3 is TGTGCCACCAGTCAACAGGGAGGGTCTCCTGAAGCTTTCTTT. Its protein is CATSQQGGSPEAFF.

The chain employs TRBV7-2 and TRBJ1-4, with a tentative D call TRBD1 (5 bases). V was trimmed by 2 bases and J by 8 bases, leaving 12 bases between them. The CDR3 loop spans 14 amino acids. The germline gives CDR1 SGHTA, CDR2 FQGNSA. CDR3 protein: CASSLYPGVEKLFF. CDR3 nucleotide sequence: TGTGCCAGCAGCTTATATCCGGGGGTCGAAAAACTGTTTTTT.

The chain carries TRBV7-3 and TRBJ2-3, with D possibly being TRBD2 (6 bases). The CDR3 spans 14 residues. Germline loops: CDR1 SGHTA, CDR2 FQGTGA. Trimming pared 1 base from V and 6 bases from J, leaving 11 bases between. The chain's CDR3 is CASSLMGGPDTQYF. In DNA, the CDR3 is TGTGCCAGCAGCTTAATGGGAGGCCCTGATACGCAGTATTTT.

This chain joins TRBV7-3 and TRBJ2-1; TRBD2 aligns across 10 bases. The germline V gene has CDR1 SGHTA and CDR2 FQGTGA. The CDR3 runs 15 residues. The junction had 7 bases not matched to a gene; V was cut back by 5 bases and J by 6 bases. In DNA, the CDR3 is TGTGCCAGCAGCGTGGGACTAGCGAACCGCAATGAGCAGTTCTTC. Residues: CASSVGLANRNEQFF.

The rearrangement joins TRBV5-1 to TRBJ1-2; 7 bases fit TRBD1. The V segment lost 4 bases and the J segment 7 bases; nucleotides outside the gene matches: 10. CDR1 SGHRS and CDR2 YFSETQ come from the germline V gene. The CDR3 covers 14 residues. DNA of the CDR3: TGCGCCAGCAGCCACGACAGGGTGCCTGGTGGCTACACCTTC. It specifies CASSHDRVPGGYTF.

This chain connects TRBV4-1 to TRBJ2-2; no clear D gene. Germline CDR1 and CDR2: MGHRA and YSYEKL. The CDR3 length is 15 residues. Trimming took 1 base from V and 4 from J, leaving 10 bases between them. The CDR3 nucleotides read TGCGCCAGCAGCCAAGCACGAGGTTTCACCGGGGAGCTGTTTTTT. Translating gives CASSQARGFTGELFF.

This chain links TRBV5-1 with TRBJ2-3, with TRBD1 matching 12 bases. This CDR3 contains 15 residues. Germline V gives CDR1 SGHRS, CDR2 YFSETQ. V lost 4 bases to trimming and J lost 5 bases; unmatched junction nucleotides: 5. This chain's CDR3 is CASSAGQGARDTQYF. The CDR3, as DNA: TGCGCCAGCAGCGCGGGACAGGGGGCTAGAGATACGCAGTATTTT.

The chain has TRBV6-5 and TRBJ1-1; D gene uncertain. Trimming pared 6 bases from V and 11 bases from J, leaving 25 bases between. Per the germline V gene, CDR1 is MNHEY and CDR2 is SVGAGI. This CDR3 spans 15 amino acids. The CDR3 coding sequence is TGTGCCAGCAGCCGTCTAACGCAAACCCCAATCCCCGCTTTCTTT. The encoded protein is CASSRLTQTPIPAFF.

The chain couples TRBV3-1 (or the pseudogene TRBV3-2) to TRBJ2-1; TRBD2 aligns across 12 bases. Germline loops: CDR1 LGHDT, CDR2 YNNKEL (reference sequence). The CDR3 length is 18 residues. V lost 4 bases to trimming and J lost 0 bases; unmatched junction nucleotides: 7. Here the CDR3 reads CASSLRTSGVSSYNEQFF. CDR3 DNA: TGTGCCAGCAGCCTTAGGACTAGCGGGGTTAGCTCCTACAATGAGCAGTTCTTC.

The rearrangement uses TRBV5-1 and TRBJ2-5; possible D gene TRBD1, 6 bases. CDR1 and CDR2 (germline): SGHRS, YFSETQ. The CDR3 spans 15 residues. Trimming removed 4 bases from V and 3 bases from J, with 16 bases in between. The CDR3 is CASSGSGTTEETQYF. DNA of the CDR3: TGCGCCAGCAGCGGGTCCGGGACAACCGAAGAGACCCAGTACTTC.

For this clone: Other DNA sequences within the sample encode an identical CDR3. The chain carries TRBV2 and TRBJ1-5, with 7 bases fitting TRBD1. Germline CDR1 reads SNHLY; CDR2 reads FYNNEI. The length of the CDR3 is 14 residues. The V and J ends lost 5 bases and 2 bases, in that order; junction bases with no gene match: 3. CDR3 loop: CASSPGQGNQPQHF. DNA of the CDR3: TGTGCCAGCAGTCCAGGACAGGGCAATCAGCCCCAGCATTTT.

This chain connects TRBV7-9 to TRBJ2-2, with TRBD2 identical over 7 bases. Trimming at V came to 4 bases and at J to 0 bases, leaving 2 bases not matched to a gene. Per germline, CDR1 SEHNR and CDR2 FQNEAQ (reference sequence). CDR3 size: 15 residues. The CDR3 sequence: CASSSLAPNTGELFF. CDR3 DNA sequence: TGTGCCAGCAGCTCACTAGCGCCGAACACCGGGGAGCTGTTTTTT.